The text below deals with one T cell receptor (beta chain). The antigen remains unidentified. This sample was included in a study of shared clonotypes between healthy human individuals. Study results and limitations: Shared clonotypes across all four donors exceeded non-shared ones in generation probability. Inspection by rarefaction showed sorted-subset sequencing to be incomplete despite large depth.

Assay: immunoSEQ multiplex PCR; the TCRdb copy retains only in-frame clones and omits some. The sample comprises 1.6 million or so clones, approximately 97% of which are singletons, and roughly 1.2% rests with the top ten. The CDR3 totals 11 residues. The V end lost 6 bases, the J end lost 8 bases, and 10 bases lay between the germline ends. Germline lookup yields CDR1 SNHLY and CDR2 FYNNEI. The source is a man between 25 and 39 years old in good health. Sequencing was performed on naive CD4+ T cells sorted from blood. The sample's subset: CD45RA+ positively selected. This chain connects TRBV2 to TRBJ1-1; possible D gene TRBD1, 5 bases. In DNA, the CDR3 is TGTGCCAGCAGGGGGCCAGAGGAAGCTTTCTTT. It is translated as CASRGPEEAFF.